The source of this TCR beta chain is a study of cytomegalovirus exposure and HLA in healthy donors. Study as a whole: HLA-typed donors were the source of 82 million or so unique TCRs, which an early data release held.

The PCR contained 60 Vbeta and 13 Jbeta primers. Sequencing used immunoSEQ multiplex PCR; TCRdb keeps in-frame clones, though not all of them. The table lists about 170,000 clones, approximately 67% of them singletons, with under 3% in the top ten. General study results and limits: Productive rates of about 87% or about 30% were seen for most TCR beta V segments in an earlier analysis. The authors considered a cluster of highly shared sequence variants likely to be a sequencing artifact. Solely CMV serostatus was available to characterize immune exposure.

The CDR3 consists of 15 residues. Trimming took 5 bases from V and 2 from J, leaving 15 bases between them. Germline V gene lookup returns CDR1 MNHNS and CDR2 SASEGT. To note about this clone: Its antigen is unidentified.

The clonotype was recovered from a man aged 35-49 years in good health and CMV-seronegative. The chain couples TRBV6-1 to TRBJ1-2; D gene unclear. Material: PBMCs. The CDR3 spells CASSTTRTANYGYTF. In nucleotides, the CDR3 is TGTGCCAGCAGTACGACGAGAACAGCAAACTATGGCTACACCTTC.